The 32 T cell receptor beta chains reported below all come from one sample, sequenced in a study of OX40 agonist ivuxolimab in advanced cancers. Only in-frame clones appear in the TCRdb table, and some are missing; sequencing was by immunoSEQ multiplex PCR. The sample consists of about 12,000 clones, about 81% of them appearing once. The sequenced sample was CD4+ or CD8+ T cells sorted from blood, obtained in a trial of the OX40 agonist ivuxolimab. The receptors were sampled from an adult with an advanced solid tumor such as melanoma, head and neck, liver or kidney cancer.

This clone was observed a few times. The V and J genes are TRBV4-1 and TRBJ2-7; D gene uncertain. The CDR3 loop spans 14 amino acids. The germline V gene encodes CDR1 MGHRA and CDR2 YSYEKL. Deletions cut 1 base from V and 3 bases from J, with 10 bases between. In DNA, the CDR3 is TGCGCCAGCAGCCAAGTAGTCAGTGACTACGAGCAGTACTTC. Translation: CASSQVVSDYEQYF.

This clone was seen a single time. The rearrangement joins TRBV11-1 to TRBJ1-2; D remains ambiguous. The CDR3 is 14 residues long. CDR1 and CDR2 (germline): SGHAT, FQDESV (reference sequence). V gave up 4 bases and J gave up 4 bases, with 13 bases separating them. The CDR3 protein is CASSSLFTAYGYTF. CDR3 DNA: TGTGCCAGCAGCTCCCTCTTTACCGCCTATGGCTACACCTTC.

This sequence joins TRBV30 and TRBJ1-2, with D possibly being TRBD1 (5 bases). Trimming removed 5 bases at V and 3 bases at J, with 10 bases between. The CDR3 spans 12 residues. From germline, CDR1 is GTSNPN and CDR2 SVGIG (reference sequence). CDR3 sequence: CAWVSGYYGYTF. The CDR3 nucleotides are TGTGCCTGGGTCTCAGGGTACTATGGCTACACCTTC.

V usage is TRBV19 and J usage is TRBJ1-1; D possibly corresponds to TRBD1 (5 bases). Trimming cost V 11 bases and J 5 bases, with 12 bases left between them. Per the germline V gene, CDR1 is LNHDA and CDR2 is SQIVND (reference sequence). This CDR3 comprises 11 residues. The CDR3 reads CAARGATEAFF. The CDR3 bases are TGTGCCGCACGAGGGGCGACTGAAGCTTTCTTT. Full variable domain (rest looked up from reference TRBV19 and TRBJ1-1): DGGITQSPKYLFRKEGQNVTLSCEQNLNHDAMYWYRQDPGQGLRLIYYSQIVNDFQKGDIAEGYSVSREKKESFPLTVTSAQKNPTAFYLCAARGATEAFFGQGTRLTVV.

This clone was counted once. The chain has TRBV27 and TRBJ2-2, with D maybe TRBD1 (6 bases). The CDR3 extends over 15 amino acids. The germline V gene has CDR1 MNHEY and CDR2 SMNVEV (reference sequence). The germline V and J ends were trimmed by 4 bases and 6 bases, with 15 bases remaining between them. DNA for the CDR3: TGTGCCAGCAGTTCCGACGGGACAACCCCCGGGGAGCTGTTTTTT. Its protein product is CASSSDGTTPGELFF.

The gene calls are TRBV7-8 and TRBJ2-1; TRBD2 might be the D (5 bases). Trimming removed 3 bases at V and 7 bases at J, with 13 bases between. CDR1 is SGHVS, CDR2 FQNEAQ, per germline. The CDR3 spans 14 residues. CDR3 coding DNA: TGTGCCAGCAGCTTCGTTAGACCGGGGAATGAGCAGTTCTTC. Protein product: CASSFVRPGNEQFF.

V is TRBV6-5 and J is TRBJ2-4, with 11 positions matching TRBD1. CDR3 length: 14 amino acids. Losses at the gene ends were 6 bases for V and 5 bases for J; bases not matched to a gene: 3. CDR1 and CDR2 from the germline V gene are MNHEY and SVGAGI. The CDR3, as DNA: TGTGCCAGCAGAGGACAGGGGGCGCAAAACATTCAGTACTTC. Translated: CASRGQGAQNIQYF.

The rearrangement links TRBV5-6 to TRBJ2-1, with D possibly being TRBD2 (5 bases). This CDR3 comprises 13 residues. With 2 bases removed from V and 6 bases from J, the gap between germline ends came to 9 bases. Per germline, CDR1 SGHDT and CDR2 YYEEEE. The CDR3 coding sequence is TGTGCCAGCAGCTTTTCTAGCCCCAATGAGCAGTTCTTC. Translating it yields CASSFSSPNEQFF.

The chain carries TRBV19 and TRBJ2-3; possible D gene TRBD2, 5 bases. This CDR3 spans 14 amino acids. CDR1 is LNHDA, CDR2 SQIVND, per germline (reference sequence). V lost 9 bases, J lost 0 bases, and 13 bases lay in between. CDR3 residues: CASTGVHSTDTQYF. The CDR3 DNA is TGTGCCAGCACCGGGGTCCATAGCACAGATACGCAGTATTTT.

The chain combines TRBV18 with TRBJ2-5; 8 nucleotides match TRBD1. V lost 6 bases, J lost 5 bases, and 2 bases stayed unmatched. Germline CDR1 KGHSH, CDR2 LQKENI. The length of the CDR3 is 12 residues. CDR3 coding DNA: TGTGCCAGCTCCCGACAGGGGGAGACCCAGTACTTC. Its protein is CASSRQGETQYF.

This clone was observed once. V is TRBV4-3 and J is TRBJ2-1; D possibly corresponds to TRBD2 (6 bases). V lost 2 bases and J 0 bases, leaving 17 bases between the germline ends. Germline V CDR1 and CDR2: LGHNA, YSLEER. This CDR3 is 18 amino acids long. The CDR3 sequence is CASSQKQPGLHSYNEQFF. The CDR3 coding sequence is TGCGCCAGCAGCCAAAAACAACCGGGACTGCACTCCTACAATGAGCAGTTCTTC.

The chain uses TRBV29-1 and TRBJ2-7; tentatively, D is TRBD2 (5 bases). V was clipped by 6 bases and J by 0 bases, with 12 bases between them. This CDR3 has 13 residues. The germline V gene encodes CDR1 SQVTM and CDR2 ANQGSEA. The CDR3 nucleotides read TGCAGCGTGCGGCGGGCTAACTCCTACGAGCAGTACTTC. It encodes CSVRRANSYEQYF.

This rearrangement joins TRBV11-3 to TRBJ2-1; D is unresolved. Deletions cut 5 bases from V and 3 bases from J, with 17 bases between. The CDR3 covers 16 residues. The germline gives CDR1 SGHNT, CDR2 YENEEA. CDR3 coding DNA: TGTGCCAGCAGCCCTAGACGCTCCGAACGCTACAATGAGCAGTTCTTC. This codes for CASSPRRSERYNEQFF.

The chain recombines TRBV30 with TRBJ1-3; no definite D call. The CDR3 is made up of 14 amino acids. Germline values: CDR1 GTSNPN, CDR2 SVGIG (reference sequence). V lost 3 bases, J lost 0 bases, and 9 bases lay in between. As DNA, the CDR3 is TGTGCCTGGAGGGGTACGAGCTCTGGAAACACCATATATTTT. It is translated as CAWRGTSSGNTIYF.

The V gene is TRBV10-1, the J gene TRBJ1-2; 9 bases agree with TRBD1. The CDR3 has 13 residues. CDR1 and CDR2 from the germline V gene are WNHNN and SYGVQD (reference sequence). Germline trimming cut 11 bases from V and 3 bases from J; bases unmatched to any gene: 7. The DNA for the CDR3 is TGCGCCGCGAGAGGGACAGGGCACTATGGCTACACCTTC. Protein: CAARGTGHYGYTF.

V gene TRBV28 combines with J gene TRBJ2-7; 12 bases agree with TRBD2. The CDR3 contains 18 residues. V shed 2 bases and J 0 bases; nucleotides not matched to a gene: 8. CDR1 and CDR2 from the germline V gene are MDHEN and SYDVKM. The CDR3: CASSLRGLAGPSSYEQYF. DNA of the CDR3: TGTGCCAGCAGTTTAAGGGGACTAGCGGGCCCCAGCTCCTACGAGCAGTACTTC.

V gene TRBV29-1 combines with J gene TRBJ2-1; 8 bases agree with TRBD2. This CDR3 has 16 amino acids. Germline CDR1 reads SQVTM; CDR2 reads ANQGSEA. After removal of 7 bases from V and 4 bases from J, the junction contained 15 bases not matched to a gene. The DNA for the CDR3 is TGCAGCGGTATCCCCTTACTAGCGGACGAGTACAATGAGCAGTTCTTC. It translates to CSGIPLLADEYNEQFF.

The chain recombines TRBV6-1 with TRBJ2-1; 8 bases are shared with TRBD2. This CDR3 spans 14 amino acids. Germline V gene lookup returns CDR1 MNHNS and CDR2 SASEGT. The ends lost 5 bases at V and 2 bases at J; junction bases unmatched: 2. The CDR3 reads CASSRREAYNEQFF. DNA of the CDR3: TGTGCCAGCAGTCGGCGGGAGGCCTACAATGAGCAGTTCTTC.

The chain combines TRBV30 with TRBJ1-2; the D is unclear. Germline-derived CDR1 and CDR2 are GTSNPN and SVGIG (reference sequence). V gave up 4 bases and J gave up 4 bases, with 16 bases separating them. CDR3 length equals 14 residues. The CDR3 loop is CAWKTAPPFYGYTF. In nucleotides, the CDR3 is TGTGCCTGGAAGACCGCCCCCCCCTTCTATGGCTACACCTTC.

Comments on this clone: This sample includes further DNA sequences coding for the same CDR3. The V gene is TRBV19, the J gene TRBJ1-5, with TRBD1 identical over 9 bases. Unmatched junction bases numbered 2, after V lost 3 bases and J lost 5 bases. Germline values: CDR1 LNHDA, CDR2 SQIVND (reference sequence). The CDR3 runs 14 residues. CDR3 DNA sequence: TGTGCCAGTAGTATTTGGACAGGGGATCAGCCCCAGCATTTT. Its protein is CASSIWTGDQPQHF.

The chain joins TRBV19 to TRBJ2-7; possible D gene TRBD1, 5 bases. The CDR3 sequence is 13 residues long. CDR1 is LNHDA and CDR2 is SQIVND in the germline V gene (reference sequence). Trimming pared 7 bases from V and 6 bases from J, leaving 16 bases between. The CDR3 sequence: CASKGALSGEQYF. In DNA, the CDR3 is TGTGCCAGTAAAGGGGCTTTGTCTGGCGAGCAGTACTTC. The full variable domain, rest sourced from reference TRBV19 and TRBJ2-7, is DGGITQSPKYLFRKEGQNVTLSCEQNLNHDAMYWYRQDPGQGLRLIYYSQIVNDFQKGDIAEGYSVSREKKESFPLTVTSAQKNPTAFYLCASKGALSGEQYFGPGTRLTVT.

This chain connects TRBV21-1 to TRBJ2-3; TRBD2, the table's D call, lacks a check against the DNA. TRBV21-1 is marked as a pseudogene. CDR3 length: 16 residues. This chain's CDR3 is CASSKRGGLSTDTQYF. CDR3 in DNA: TGTGCCAGCAGCAAAAGGGGGGGCTTAAGCACAGATACGCAGTATTTT.

The chain links TRBV29-1 to TRBJ2-3; no clear D gene. CDR1 and CDR2 from the germline V gene are SQVTM and ANQGSEA. Trimming pared 5 bases from V and 1 base from J, leaving 13 bases between. CDR3 length equals 14 residues. CDR3 DNA: TGCAGCGTTTACACTCCCCGCGGCACAGATACGCAGTATTTT. Its translation: CSVYTPRGTDTQYF.

The genes are TRBV7-3 and TRBJ2-3; TRBD2 aligns across 8 bases. This CDR3 is 20 amino acids long. V trimming: 0 bases; J trimming: 1 base; junction bases outside the gene matches: 15. Germline CDR1 SGHTA, CDR2 FQGTGA. As DNA, the CDR3 is TGTGCCAGCAGCTTAACCCCGACTAGCGTTAGAGGGGTAGGCACAGATACGCAGTATTTT. Amino acid sequence: CASSLTPTSVRGVGTDTQYF.

V and J are TRBV7-6 and TRBJ2-5; D is ambiguous. Trimming removed 5 bases at V and 1 base at J, with 14 bases between. This CDR3 contains 15 residues. Germline V gene lookup returns CDR1 SGHVS and CDR2 FNYEAQ. The CDR3 DNA is TGTGCCAGCAGCAAAACCCCCTTGGGCCAAGAGACCCAGTACTTC. Its protein is CASSKTPLGQETQYF.

The chain is built from TRBV7-3 and TRBJ2-3; perhaps TRBD1 as D (5 bases). CDR3 length: 15 residues. Trimming shortened V by 7 bases and J by 0 bases, and 14 bases separated the two germline ends. Germline loops: CDR1 SGHTA, CDR2 FQGTGA. The CDR3 coding sequence is TGTGCCAGCATCACGGACATTCCTAGCACAGATACGCAGTATTTT. It yields the protein CASITDIPSTDTQYF.

The V and J genes are TRBV5-5 and TRBJ1-1; the D gene is possibly TRBD1 (6 bases). Looked up from germline, CDR1 is SGHKS and CDR2 is YYEKEE (reference sequence). CDR3 length: 14 amino acids. With 3 bases removed from V and 7 bases from J, the gap between germline ends came to 16 bases. This CDR3 reads CASSSQGGGYEAFF. CDR3 nucleotide sequence: TGTGCCAGCAGCTCCCAGGGAGGGGGTTATGAAGCTTTCTTT.

The chain has TRBV18 and TRBJ2-3; D is ambiguous. Trimming removed 2 bases at V and 0 bases at J, with 9 bases between. CDR3 length: 15 residues. Looked up from germline, CDR1 is KGHSH and CDR2 is LQKENI. The CDR3 DNA reads TGTGCCAGCTCACCATGGCGTTCTAGCACAGATACGCAGTATTTT. It yields the protein CASSPWRSSTDTQYF.

Here the CDR3 reads CASSSGTGGYGYTF. CDR3 DNA sequence: TGCGCCAGCAGCTCCGGGACCGGAGGCTATGGCTACACCTTC. This sequence joins TRBV5-1 and TRBJ1-2; tentative D call: TRBD1 (5 bases). Germline V gene sequence: CDR1 SGHRS, CDR2 YFSETQ. CDR3 size: 14 residues. V lost 3 bases and J lost 4, with 13 bases in between.

In its sample, this clone was seen once. The rearrangement links TRBV15 to TRBJ2-5; 12 bases align to TRBD2. Germline CDR1 and CDR2: LNHNV and YYDKDF (reference sequence). Trimming at V came to 1 base and at J to 5 bases, leaving 5 bases not matched to a gene. The CDR3 spans 16 residues. The CDR3 here is CATSRGGLAGSETQYF. The CDR3 DNA follows: TGTGCCACCAGCAGAGGGGGACTAGCGGGTTCCGAGACCCAGTACTTC.

The gene calls are TRBV4-1 and TRBJ2-5; D not resolved. V gave up 4 bases and J gave up 0 bases, with 21 bases separating them. Looked up from germline, CDR1 is MGHRA and CDR2 is YSYEKL. This CDR3 contains 18 residues. The chain's CDR3 is CASSPVGVTGAYQETQYF. As DNA, the CDR3 is TGCGCCAGCAGCCCAGTTGGGGTGACGGGTGCGTACCAAGAGACCCAGTACTTC.

V and J are TRBV7-9 and TRBJ2-1; 10 nucleotides line up with TRBD2. The V gene's germline CDR1 is SEHNR and CDR2 FQNEAQ (reference sequence). The CDR3 totals 15 residues. V lost 3 bases, J lost 4 bases, and 3 bases stayed unmatched. The CDR3 DNA follows: TGTGCCAGCAGCTTTACTAGCGGGACTTACAATGAGCAGTTCTTC. Residues: CASSFTSGTYNEQFF.